Listed below are T cell receptor beta chains from one sample, sequenced in a study of T-cell memory formation after mild COVID-19. Each CDR3 protein is one row after TCRdb ran MiXCR on the 5' RACE reads. The sample holds around 150,000 distinct CDR3 sequences, 13% to 15% seen once. Sequenced sample: PBMCs or a T cell subset sorted from them (not recorded which). All receptors derive from an adult woman who had mild COVID-19 (a few samples of this study predate the infection). Cell type and time point are not known. Each CDR3 is given with its conserved first and last residue. The D gene is left open where the match is weak. Clone size is shown for a subset of rows, as once, few, many or a class of expanded clone.

j_call clone_size d_call v_call cdr3_nt cdr3_aa
TRBJ1-1 . TRBD1 TRBV30 TGTGCCTGGAAAGGACAGGGCGTTAGTGAAGCTTTCTTT CAWKGQGVSEAFF
TRBJ2-6 few TRBD1 TRBV3-1 TGTGCCAGCAGCATGGACAGGGTCTTCGGGGCCAACGTCCTGACTTTC CASSMDRVFGANVLTF
TRBJ2-7 many . TRBV3-1 TGTGCCAGCAGCCCCGACGCAAGATACGAGCAGTACTTC CASSPDARYEQYF
TRBJ2-5 . . TRBV7-3 TGTGCCAGCAGTCTAGGTTCTCTGGAGACCCAGTACTTC CASSLGSLETQYF
TRBJ2-1 . . TRBV20-1 TGCAGTGCTAGAGGGGCGGGGAACTATGAGCAGTTCTTC CSARGAGNYEQFF
TRBJ2-7 many . TRBV6-5 TGTGCCAGCAGCCTGGACCGCTACGAGCAGTACTTC CASSLDRYEQYF
TRBJ2-1 . TRBD2 TRBV4-1 TGCGCCAGCAGCCAAGAACCGGGGGGAGTATTGGTCGAGCAGTTCTTC CASSQEPGGVLVEQFF
TRBJ2-7 many TRBD1 TRBV27 TGTGCCAGCAGTTTTGGGACAGGGCCCTACGAGCAGTACTTC CASSFGTGPYEQYF
TRBJ1-4 few TRBD1 TRBV24-1 TGTGCCACGGGACAGGGAGGAGATGAAAAACTGTTTTTT CATGQGGDEKLFF
TRBJ2-4 . TRBD2 TRBV29-1 TGCAGCGCAACTCCGGGGGAGGGTAACATTCAGTACTTC CSATPGEGNIQYF
TRBJ2-5 few TRBD1 TRBV5-6 TGTGCCAGCAGCTCGGACAGGGGGATCGAAGAGACCCAGTACTTC CASSSDRGIEETQYF
TRBJ1-3 few TRBD1 TRBV12-3/TRBV12-4 TGTGCCAGCAGACGGACAGGGGGCGCCGGGAACACCATATATTTT CASRRTGGAGNTIYF
TRBJ2-5 . TRBD2 TRBV5-8 TGTGCCAGCAGCCGCGACTTGGCGGGGGGTTGGTACTTC CASSRDLAGGWYF
TRBJ2-5 . . TRBV27 TGTGCCAGCAGTTCGAGATATGGGACAACCCAAGAGACCCAGTACTTC CASSSRYGTTQETQYF
TRBJ1-4 . . TRBV9 TGTGCCAGCAGCGTAGGGTTAAGGACGGGGAATGAAAAACTGTTTTTT CASSVGLRTGNEKLFF
TRBJ2-1 . . TRBV2 TGTGCCAGCAGTGAGTTGAGCTCCTACAATGAGCAGTTCTTC CASSELSSYNEQFF
TRBJ2-7 many TRBD1 TRBV5-1 TGCGCCAGCAGCCTGACAGGGGTGGACGAGCAGTACTTC CASSLTGVDEQYF
TRBJ2-2 few . TRBV27 TGTGCCAGCACCCGTGCGGGAAGGGTTCTTGGCGGGGAGCTGTTTTTT CASTRAGRVLGGELFF
TRBJ2-7 many . TRBV5-5 TGTGCCAGCAGCTTCGAAAGGACAATCTACGAGCAGTACTTC CASSFERTIYEQYF
TRBJ2-7 few . TRBV4-1 TGCGCCAGCAGCCAAGATTTCAGCGGTGCATCCTACGAGCAGTACTTC CASSQDFSGASYEQYF
TRBJ2-5 few . TRBV7-2 TGTGCCAGCAGCCCACTAATGGAGACCCAGTACTTC CASSPLMETQYF
TRBJ2-5 few . TRBV20-1 TGCAGTGGGGGTCGGGGGCAACTCCAAGAGACCCAGTACTTC CSGGRGQLQETQYF
TRBJ2-7 . . TRBV4-2 TGTGCCAGCAGCCAAGGAAAGGGGGGATTATCCTACGAGCAGTACTTC CASSQGKGGLSYEQYF
TRBJ2-3 few . TRBV7-6 TGTGCCAGCAGCTTAGATGAGCTGATCAACACAGATACGCAGTATTTT CASSLDELINTDTQYF
TRBJ2-2 many TRBD2 TRBV13 TGTGCCACCAGACTAGCGGGAGGCGCCGGGGAGCTGTTTTTT CATRLAGGAGELFF
TRBJ1-1 few . TRBV28 TGTGCCAGCAGTTCTCCCCAGGGGCATGAAGCTTTCTTT CASSSPQGHEAFF
TRBJ1-1 many . TRBV7-9 TGTGCCAGCAGCTTACCGACAGAGGGCTGGGACACTGAAGCTTTCTTT CASSLPTEGWDTEAFF
TRBJ2-7 . TRBD1 TRBV6-1 TGTGCCAGCACCGGGACAGGGGTCTACGAGCAGTACTTC CASTGTGVYEQYF
TRBJ1-4 few . TRBV6-5 TGTGCCAGCAGCCGGACAACTAATGAAAAACTGTTTTTT CASSRTTNEKLFF
TRBJ2-5 few . TRBV7-6 TGTGCCAGCAGCTTAGCGCGAGGGGCCCGGGAGACCCAGTACTTC CASSLARGARETQYF
TRBJ2-1 few TRBD2 TRBV29-1 TGCAGCGTCCGGAGGACTAGCGGGAGTATGGAGCAGTTCTTC CSVRRTSGSMEQFF
TRBJ2-2 . TRBD2 TRBV7-2 TGTGCCAGCAGCCTGAGACTAGCGGGAGGGGCCGGGGAGCTGTTTTTT CASSLRLAGGAGELFF
TRBJ2-3 . TRBD2 TRBV24-1 TGTGCCACCAGTGATTGGGCGGGAGAATCTTCAGATACGCAGTATTTT CATSDWAGESSDTQYF
TRBJ2-2 few . TRBV3-1 TGTGCCAGCAGCCAAGGGAGGCACGGCACCGGGGAGCTGTTTTTT CASSQGRHGTGELFF
TRBJ1-3 . TRBD1 TRBV3-1 TGTGCCAGCAGCCAAGATATAAGTGGTGGACAGGGGACTGGAAACACCATATATTTT CASSQDISGGQGTGNTIYF
TRBJ1-5 . . TRBV5-1 TGCGCCAGCAGCTTATGGGGGGCGAGCAATCAGCCCCAGCATTTT CASSLWGASNQPQHF
TRBJ2-3 . TRBD2 TRBV5-1 TGCGCCAGCAGCTTGGCCCTACTAGCGGGGGGTGGCGATACGCAGTATTTT CASSLALLAGGGDTQYF
TRBJ2-7 few TRBD2 TRBV5-6 TGTGCCAGCAGCGGCGGGGGGGCTTACGAGCAGTACTTC CASSGGGAYEQYF
TRBJ2-7 few TRBD1 TRBV5-5 TGTGCCAGCAGTTCTAGGGGGCCTATCTCCTACGAGCAGTACTTC CASSSRGPISYEQYF
TRBJ2-1 many . TRBV29-1 TGCAGCGTCCTGGGGAATGAGCAGTTCTTC CSVLGNEQFF
TRBJ2-1 . TRBD2 TRBV14 TGTGCCAGCAGCCCGTTGGGGCGGGAGCTGATCGATGAGCAGTTCTTC CASSPLGRELIDEQFF
TRBJ2-5 few . TRBV12-3/TRBV12-4 TGTGCCAGCAGTTTGTGGACAGTGAATCAAGAGACCCAGTACTTC CASSLWTVNQETQYF